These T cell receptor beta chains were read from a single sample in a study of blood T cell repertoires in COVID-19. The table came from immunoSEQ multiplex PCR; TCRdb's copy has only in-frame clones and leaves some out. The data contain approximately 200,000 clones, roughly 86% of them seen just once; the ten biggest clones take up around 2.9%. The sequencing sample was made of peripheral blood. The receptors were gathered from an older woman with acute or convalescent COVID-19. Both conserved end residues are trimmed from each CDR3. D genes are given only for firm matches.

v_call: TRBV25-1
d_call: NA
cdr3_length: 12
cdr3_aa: ASSLGQTFEKLF

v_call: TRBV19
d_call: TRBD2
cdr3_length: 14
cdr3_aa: ASSSPAGATYNEQF

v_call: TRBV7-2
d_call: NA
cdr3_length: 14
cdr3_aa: ASSPGGGAYGYGYT

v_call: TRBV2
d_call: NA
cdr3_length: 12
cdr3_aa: ASSQSGRGETQY

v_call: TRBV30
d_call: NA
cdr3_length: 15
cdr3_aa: AWTRDTKASLNTEAF

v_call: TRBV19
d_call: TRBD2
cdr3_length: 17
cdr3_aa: ASSMGKGLAGALYNEQF

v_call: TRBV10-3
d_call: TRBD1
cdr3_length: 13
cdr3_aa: AISEPGQATYEQY

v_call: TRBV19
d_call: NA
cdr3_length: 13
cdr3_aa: ASSPGFSYNSPLH

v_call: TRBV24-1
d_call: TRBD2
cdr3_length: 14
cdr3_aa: ATSDAGTGRGETQY

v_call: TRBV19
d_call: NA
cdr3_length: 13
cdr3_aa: ASSLWGGRQYEQY

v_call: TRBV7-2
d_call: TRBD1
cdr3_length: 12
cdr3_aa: ASSLGQVGQPQH

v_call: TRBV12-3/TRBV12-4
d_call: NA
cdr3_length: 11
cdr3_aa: ASSLGRNTEAF

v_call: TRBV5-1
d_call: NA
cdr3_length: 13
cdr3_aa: ASSSDGRGENTIY

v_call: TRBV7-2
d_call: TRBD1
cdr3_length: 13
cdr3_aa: ASSLGSGGPYGYT

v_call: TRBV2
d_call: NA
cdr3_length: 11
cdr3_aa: ASTSQTNYGYT

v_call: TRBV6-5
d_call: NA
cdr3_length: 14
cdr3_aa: ASSSPGRTVGNTIY

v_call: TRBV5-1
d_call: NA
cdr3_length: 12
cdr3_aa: ASSLAPLANEQF

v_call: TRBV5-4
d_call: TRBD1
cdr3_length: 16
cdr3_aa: ASSLVGATGAFSYEQY

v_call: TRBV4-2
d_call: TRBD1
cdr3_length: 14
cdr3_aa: ASSDRDSGEGNTIY

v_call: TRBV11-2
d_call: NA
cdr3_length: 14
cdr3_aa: ASSSVGGYSNQPQH

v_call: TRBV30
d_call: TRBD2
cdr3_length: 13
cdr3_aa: AWRERLAGIGELF

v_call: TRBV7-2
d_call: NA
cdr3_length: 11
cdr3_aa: ASSKNGEETQY

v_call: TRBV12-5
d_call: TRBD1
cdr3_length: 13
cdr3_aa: ASGLVGQGAGELF

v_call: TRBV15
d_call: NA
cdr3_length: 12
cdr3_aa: ATSRGGNNQPQH

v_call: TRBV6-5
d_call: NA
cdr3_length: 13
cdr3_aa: ASSTPGDSGNTIY

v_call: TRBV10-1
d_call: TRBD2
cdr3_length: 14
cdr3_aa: ASSESRTSGYNEQF

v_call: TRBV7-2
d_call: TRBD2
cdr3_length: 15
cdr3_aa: ASSPPGLAGGINEQF

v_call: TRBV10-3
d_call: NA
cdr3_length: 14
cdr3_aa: AISEGGGSYNSPLH

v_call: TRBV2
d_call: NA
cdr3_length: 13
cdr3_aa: ASSLGLVNSYEQY

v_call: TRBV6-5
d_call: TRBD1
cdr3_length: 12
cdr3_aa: ASSTGDRGSEQY

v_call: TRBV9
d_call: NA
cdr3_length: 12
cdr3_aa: ASSVAGERSPLH

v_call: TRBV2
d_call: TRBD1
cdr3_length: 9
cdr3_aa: ARGTGSEAF

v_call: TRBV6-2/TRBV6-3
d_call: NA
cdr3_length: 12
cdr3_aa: ASSYSTGTYEQY

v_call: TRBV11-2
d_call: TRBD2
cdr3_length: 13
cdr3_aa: ASSFPAGSYNEQF

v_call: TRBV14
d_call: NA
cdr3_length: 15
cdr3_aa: ASSQDRPGASNSPLH

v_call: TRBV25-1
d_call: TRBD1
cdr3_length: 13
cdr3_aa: ASSPPGQGRETQY

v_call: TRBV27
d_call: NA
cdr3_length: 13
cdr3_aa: ASSSQGGTNEKLF

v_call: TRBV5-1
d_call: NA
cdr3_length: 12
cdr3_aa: ASSLGGLQDGYT

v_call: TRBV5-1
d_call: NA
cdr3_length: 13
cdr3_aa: ASSPGGGHDQPQH

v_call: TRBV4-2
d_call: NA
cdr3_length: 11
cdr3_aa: ASSQDGGYEQY

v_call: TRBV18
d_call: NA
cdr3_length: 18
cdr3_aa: ASSPPGRLGDSSYNSPLH

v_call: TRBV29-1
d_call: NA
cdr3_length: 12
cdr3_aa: SGGGTSTNYGYT

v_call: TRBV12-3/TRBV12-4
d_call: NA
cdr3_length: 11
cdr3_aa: ASSFDKDNEQF

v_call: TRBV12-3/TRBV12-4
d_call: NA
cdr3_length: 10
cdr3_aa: ASGGDSTEAF

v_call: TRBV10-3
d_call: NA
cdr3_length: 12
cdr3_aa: AISEPRRSGEQY

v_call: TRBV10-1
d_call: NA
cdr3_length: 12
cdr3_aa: ASSDPGSTYEQY

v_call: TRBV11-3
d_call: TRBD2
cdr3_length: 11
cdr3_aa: ASSLAGTDTQY

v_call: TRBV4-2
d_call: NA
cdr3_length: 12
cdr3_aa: ASSQFGQQETQY

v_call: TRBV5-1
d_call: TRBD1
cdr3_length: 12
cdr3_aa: ASKLATGINEQF

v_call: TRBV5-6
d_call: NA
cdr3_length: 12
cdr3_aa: ASSFSDMNTEAF

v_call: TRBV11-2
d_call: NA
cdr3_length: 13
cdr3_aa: ASSQDSSLGYGYT

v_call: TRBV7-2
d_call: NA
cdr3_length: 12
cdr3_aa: ASSSTGLLYGYT

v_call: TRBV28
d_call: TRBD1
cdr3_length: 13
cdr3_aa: ASSFGGTGEDEQF

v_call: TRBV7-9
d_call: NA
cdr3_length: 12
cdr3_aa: ASSLASSSDTQY

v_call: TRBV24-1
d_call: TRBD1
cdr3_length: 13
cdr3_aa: ATSDVTGGMETQY

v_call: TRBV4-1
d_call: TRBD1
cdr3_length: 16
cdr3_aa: ASSQGPGTGGFGNTIY

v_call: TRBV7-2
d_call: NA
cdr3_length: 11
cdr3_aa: ASTHQAGTEAF

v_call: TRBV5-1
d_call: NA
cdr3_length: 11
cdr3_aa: ASSLQGTDTIY